These T cell receptor beta chains were read from a single sample in a study of blood T cell repertoires in COVID-19. Here immunoSEQ multiplex PCR was the method, and the copy in TCRdb shows in-frame clones only, minus some. The data show 200,000 or so clones, with 80% to 90% seen just once and 9% to 15% held by the top ten. The sequenced material came from peripheral blood. Receptor source: a woman aged 80 or over with COVID-19, enrolled during active disease. CDR3s include the opening cysteine and the closing phenylalanine or tryptophan. The D gene is left open where the match is weak. For some rows the clone size is stated as once, few or many, or as a class when expanded; others skip it.

j_gene: TRBJ1-1
v_gene: TRBV24-1
d_gene: NA
abundance: NA
CDR3nt: TGTGCCACCAGTGATTCCTCCAGGGGAACTTTCTTT
CDR3aa: CATSDSSRGTFF

j_gene: TRBJ2-7
v_gene: TRBV2
d_gene: TRBD1
abundance: NA
CDR3nt: TGTGCCAGCAGAGGGGACAGTCCCTACGAGCAGTACTTC
CDR3aa: CASRGDSPYEQYF

j_gene: TRBJ2-5
v_gene: TRBV4-2
d_gene: TRBD2
abundance: NA
CDR3nt: TGTGCCAGCAGCCAGCTGCTAGCGGACCAAGAGACCCAGTACTTC
CDR3aa: CASSQLLADQETQYF

j_gene: TRBJ2-3
v_gene: TRBV2
d_gene: TRBD2
abundance: NA
CDR3nt: TGTGCACACCTTAGCGGGGCTGGCACAGATACGCAGTATTTT
CDR3aa: CAHLSGAGTDTQYF

j_gene: TRBJ1-1
v_gene: TRBV6-2/TRBV6-3
d_gene: NA
abundance: NA
CDR3nt: TGTGCCAGCAGTTTAACAGGGCTGTTGGCTGAAGCTTTCTTT
CDR3aa: CASSLTGLLAEAFF

j_gene: TRBJ1-4
v_gene: TRBV4-2
d_gene: NA
abundance: NA
CDR3nt: TGTGCCAGCAGCCAACTAAGTCTAGCGGAAAAACTGTTTTTT
CDR3aa: CASSQLSLAEKLFF

j_gene: TRBJ1-4
v_gene: TRBV6-5
d_gene: TRBD1
abundance: NA
CDR3nt: TGTGCCAGCAGACTATCAGGGGGAACTAATGAAAAACTGTTTTTT
CDR3aa: CASRLSGGTNEKLFF

j_gene: TRBJ2-1
v_gene: TRBV6-5
d_gene: NA
abundance: once
CDR3nt: TGTGCCAGCAGTTACTCGGCCCCACCGCATGAGCAGTTCTTC
CDR3aa: CASSYSAPPHEQFF

j_gene: TRBJ2-1
v_gene: TRBV10-3
d_gene: NA
abundance: NA
CDR3nt: TGTGCCATCAGTGTAAGATCCACAGGGGGGGAGTTCTTC
CDR3aa: CAISVRSTGGEFF

j_gene: TRBJ2-5
v_gene: TRBV2
d_gene: TRBD2
abundance: NA
CDR3nt: TGTGCCAGCAGTGACCCCTCGAGACTAGCGAGGGAGACCCAGTACTTC
CDR3aa: CASSDPSRLARETQYF

j_gene: TRBJ1-3
v_gene: TRBV5-1
d_gene: NA
abundance: NA
CDR3nt: TGCGCCAGCAGCTTACAAGACTCTGGAAACACCATATATTTT
CDR3aa: CASSLQDSGNTIYF